The T cell receptor beta chain described here comes from a study of cytomegalovirus exposure and HLA in healthy donors. Findings and caveats of the study: In a later analysis, HLA-C alleles had the fewest associated TCRs, DRB1 alleles the most. Later findings reportedly placed an Asian-associated ancestry cluster below the roughly 690-donor mean for N-insertions.

CDR3 size: 13 residues. V was trimmed by 3 bases and J by 1 base, leaving 6 bases between them. Germline values: CDR1 MGHRA, CDR2 YSYEKL. In the PCR, 60 Vbeta and 13 Jbeta primers were used. Authors' analysis steps: Later analysis identified some 88 million unique TCR beta chains, roughly 11 million shared. Profiled with immunoSEQ multiplex PCR; TCRdb holds only in-frame clones, not every one. D and trimming were read from the DNA, whereas the V and J calls and clone size are those reported in that table. This specimen shows 200,000 to 250,000 clones; the ten leading clones hold more than 0.95%. Worth noting for this clone: The target antigen is unknown.

J is TRBJ1-1 and V is TRBV4-1; the D is unclear. The source of this sequence is a girl aged 2 to 9 in good health and CMV-seropositive. The material sequenced was PBMCs. CDR3 loop: CASSHVGNTEAFF. In DNA form, the CDR3 reads TGCGCCAGCAGCCACGTCGGGAACACTGAAGCTTTCTTT.